Given below is one T cell receptor beta chain in context. The data belong to a study of cytomegalovirus exposure and HLA in healthy donors. V lost 4 bases and J 3 bases, leaving 17 bases between the germline ends. CDR1 is SGHRS and CDR2 is YFSETQ in the germline V gene. This CDR3 has 15 residues. Profiling relied on immunoSEQ multiplex PCR, and the TCRdb table lists in-frame clones only, not all of them. The sample carries some 180,000 clones, about 81% recorded once. The specimen was PBMCs. The V and J genes are TRBV5-1 and TRBJ2-7, with D possibly being TRBD2 (6 bases). The TCR originated in a woman aged 30 to 39 in good health and CMV-seronegative. The CDR3 DNA reads as TGCGCCAGCAGCAGGGTGCGGGGCGGGCACTACGAGCAGTACTTC. Translation gives CASSRVRGGHYEQYF.